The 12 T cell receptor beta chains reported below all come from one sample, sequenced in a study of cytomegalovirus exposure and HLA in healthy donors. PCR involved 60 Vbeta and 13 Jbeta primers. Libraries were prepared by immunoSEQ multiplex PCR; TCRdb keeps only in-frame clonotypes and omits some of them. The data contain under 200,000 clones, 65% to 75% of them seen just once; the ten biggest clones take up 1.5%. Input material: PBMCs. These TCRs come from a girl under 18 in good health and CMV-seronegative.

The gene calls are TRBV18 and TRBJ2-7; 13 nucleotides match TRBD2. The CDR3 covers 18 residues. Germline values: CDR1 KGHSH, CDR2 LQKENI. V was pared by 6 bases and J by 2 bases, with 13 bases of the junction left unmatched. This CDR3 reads CASSVRTSGGTFPYEQYF. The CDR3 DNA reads TGTGCCAGCTCTGTAAGGACTAGCGGGGGAACCTTCCCCTACGAGCAGTACTTC. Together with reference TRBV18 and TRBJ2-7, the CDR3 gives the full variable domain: NAGVMQNPRHLVRRRGQEARLRCSPMKGHSHVYWYRQLPEEGLKFMVYLQKENIIDESGMPKERFSAEFPKEGPSILRIQQVVRGDSAAYFCASSVRTSGGTFPYEQYFGPGTRLTVT.

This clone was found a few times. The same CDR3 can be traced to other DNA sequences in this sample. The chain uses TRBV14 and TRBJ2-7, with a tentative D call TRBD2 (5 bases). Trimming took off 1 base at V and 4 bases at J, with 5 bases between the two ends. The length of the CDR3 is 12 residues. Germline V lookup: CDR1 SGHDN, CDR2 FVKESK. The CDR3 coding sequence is TGTGCCAGCAGCCAAGCGGGGTACGAGCAGTACTTC. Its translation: CASSQAGYEQYF. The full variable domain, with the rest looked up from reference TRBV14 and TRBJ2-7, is EAGVTQFPSHSVIEKGQTVTLRCDPISGHDNLYWYRRVMGKEIKFLLHFVKESKQDESGMPNNRFLAERTGGTYSTLKVQPAELEDSGVYFCASSQAGYEQYFGPGTRLTVT.

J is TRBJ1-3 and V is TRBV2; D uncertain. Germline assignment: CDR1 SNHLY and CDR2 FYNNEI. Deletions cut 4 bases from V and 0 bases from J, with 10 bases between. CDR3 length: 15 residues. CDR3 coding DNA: TGTGCCAGCAGTGGGGAGGTCAGCTCTGGAAACACCATATATTTT. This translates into CASSGEVSSGNTIYF. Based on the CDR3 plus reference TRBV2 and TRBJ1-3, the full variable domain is EPEVTQTPSHQVTQMGQEVILRCVPISNHLYFYWYRQILGQKVEFLVSFYNNEISEKSEIFDDQFSVERPDGSNFTLKIRSTKLEDSAMYFCASSGEVSSGNTIYFGEGSWLTVV.

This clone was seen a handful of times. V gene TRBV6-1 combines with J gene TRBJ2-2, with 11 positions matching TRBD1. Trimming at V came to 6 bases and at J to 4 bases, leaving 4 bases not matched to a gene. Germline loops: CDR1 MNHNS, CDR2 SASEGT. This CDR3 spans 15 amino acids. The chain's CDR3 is CASRDRGRITGELFF. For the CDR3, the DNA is TGTGCCAGCAGGGACAGGGGGCGGATCACCGGGGAGCTGTTTTTT.

This CDR3 is CASSSAVQGNEKLFF. Here the CDR3 DNA reads TGTGCCAGCAGCTCCGCGGTACAGGGGAATGAAAAACTGTTTTTT. V gene TRBV7-9 combines with J gene TRBJ1-4; 7 nucleotides align to TRBD1. CDR3 length: 15 residues. Germline lookup yields CDR1 SEHNR and CDR2 FQNEAQ (reference sequence). Unmatched junction bases numbered 7, after V lost 4 bases and J lost 5 bases.

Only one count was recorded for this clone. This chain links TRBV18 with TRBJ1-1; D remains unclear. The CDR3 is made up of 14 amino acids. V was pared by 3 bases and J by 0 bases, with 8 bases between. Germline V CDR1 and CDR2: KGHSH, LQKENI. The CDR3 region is CASSPRQMNTEAFF. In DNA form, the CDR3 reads TGTGCCAGCTCACCGAGGCAGATGAACACTGAAGCTTTCTTT. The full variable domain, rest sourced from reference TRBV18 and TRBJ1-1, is NAGVMQNPRHLVRRRGQEARLRCSPMKGHSHVYWYRQLPEEGLKFMVYLQKENIIDESGMPKERFSAEFPKEGPSILRIQQVVRGDSAAYFCASSPRQMNTEAFFGQGTRLTVV.

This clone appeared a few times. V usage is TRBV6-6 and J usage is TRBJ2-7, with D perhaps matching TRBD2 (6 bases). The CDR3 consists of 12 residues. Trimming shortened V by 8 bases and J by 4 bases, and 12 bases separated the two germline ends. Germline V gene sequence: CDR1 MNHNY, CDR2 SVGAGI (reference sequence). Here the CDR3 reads CASSPGVYEQYF. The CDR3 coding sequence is TGTGCCAGCTCCCCGGGAGTTTACGAGCAGTACTTC.

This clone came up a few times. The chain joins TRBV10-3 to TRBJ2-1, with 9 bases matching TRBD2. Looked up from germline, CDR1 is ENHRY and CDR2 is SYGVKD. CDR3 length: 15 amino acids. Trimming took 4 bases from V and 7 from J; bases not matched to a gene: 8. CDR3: CAISGGRGGSNEQFF. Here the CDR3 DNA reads TGTGCCATCAGTGGAGGGCGGGGGGGTTCAAATGAGCAGTTCTTC.

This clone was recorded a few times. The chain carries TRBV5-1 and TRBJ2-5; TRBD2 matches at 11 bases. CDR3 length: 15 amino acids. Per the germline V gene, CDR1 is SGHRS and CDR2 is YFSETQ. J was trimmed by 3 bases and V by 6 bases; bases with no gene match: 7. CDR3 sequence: CASTISLAGEETQYF. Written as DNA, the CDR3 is TGCGCCAGCACGATCTCACTAGCGGGGGAAGAGACCCAGTACTTC.

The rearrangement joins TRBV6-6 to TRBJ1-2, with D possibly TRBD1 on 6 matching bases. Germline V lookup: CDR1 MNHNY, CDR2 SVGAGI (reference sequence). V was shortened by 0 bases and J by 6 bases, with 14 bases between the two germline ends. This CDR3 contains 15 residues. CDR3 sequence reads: CASSYSIRGGDGYTF. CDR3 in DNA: TGTGCCAGCAGTTACTCGATCAGGGGTGGAGATGGCTACACCTTC.

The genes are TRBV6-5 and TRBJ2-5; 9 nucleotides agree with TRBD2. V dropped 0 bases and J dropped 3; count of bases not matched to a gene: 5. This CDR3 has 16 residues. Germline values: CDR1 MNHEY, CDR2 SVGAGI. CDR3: CASSYSPAGGKETQYF. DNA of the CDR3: TGTGCCAGCAGTTACTCCCCAGCGGGGGGTAAAGAGACCCAGTACTTC.

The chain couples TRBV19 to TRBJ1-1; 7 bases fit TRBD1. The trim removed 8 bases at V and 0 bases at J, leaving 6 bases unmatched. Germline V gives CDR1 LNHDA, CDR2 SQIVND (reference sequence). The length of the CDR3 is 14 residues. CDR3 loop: CASYTGALNTEAFF. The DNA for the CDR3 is TGTGCCAGTTATACAGGGGCGTTGAACACTGAAGCTTTCTTT.